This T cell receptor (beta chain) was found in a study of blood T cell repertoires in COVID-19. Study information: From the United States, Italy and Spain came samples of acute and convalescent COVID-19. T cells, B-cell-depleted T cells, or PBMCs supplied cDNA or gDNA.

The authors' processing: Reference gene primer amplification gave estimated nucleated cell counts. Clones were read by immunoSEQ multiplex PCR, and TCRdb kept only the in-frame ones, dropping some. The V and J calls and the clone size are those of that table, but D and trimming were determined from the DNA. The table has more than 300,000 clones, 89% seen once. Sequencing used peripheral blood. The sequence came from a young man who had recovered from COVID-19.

The CDR3 reads CASSSGDSLGDYGYTF. The CDR3 DNA follows: TGCGCCAGCAGTTCGGGGGACAGTCTCGGGGACTATGGCTACACCTTC. V usage is TRBV5-1 and J usage is TRBJ1-2; 7 nucleotides align to TRBD1. The CDR3 contains 16 residues. The V gene end was trimmed by 5 bases and the J gene end by 3 bases; junction bases not matched to a gene: 13. Germline V CDR1 and CDR2: SGHRS, YFSETQ. Looking up the rest from reference TRBV5-1 and TRBJ1-2 gives the full variable domain: KAGVTQTPRYLIKTRGQQVTLSCSPISGHRSVSWYQQTPGQGLQFLFEYFSETQRNKGNFPGRFSGRQFSNSRSEMNVSTLELGDSALYLCASSSGDSLGDYGYTFGSGTRLTVV.